What follows describes a single T cell receptor beta chain. Its antigen is not known. CDR1 is MNHEY, CDR2 SMNVEV, per germline (reference sequence). Trimming took 3 bases from V and 11 from J, leaving 13 bases between them. This CDR3 spans 12 amino acids. The table came from immunoSEQ multiplex PCR; TCRdb's copy has only in-frame clones and leaves some out. The data hold some 80,000 clones, with about 91% observed a single time. This record belongs to a study of graft-versus-host responses after intestinal transplantation. Whole-study context: Each transplant was multivisceral, liver-intestinal, or isolated intestinal. Anti-thymocyte globulin induction preceded about three years of tacrolimus and steroid maintenance in all recipients. Study-level points and caveats: There was an association between peak levels of circulating GvH clones and early post-transplant HvG declines. GvH clones were found in recipient marrow; some appeared first in ileum or blood.

This specimen was unstimulated CD8+ T cells sorted from spleen or lymph node cells, taken before transplant. This clonotype was obtained from a human donor who was the organ donor for an intestinal transplant. The J gene is TRBJ2-5, the V gene TRBV27; perhaps TRBD1 as D (5 bases). CDR3 coding DNA: TGTGCCAGCAGTTTTAGGGGTTTGAAGCAGTACTTC. The encoded protein is CASSFRGLKQYF.